A single sample is the source of the 12 T cell receptor beta chains below, sequenced in a study of blood T cell repertoires in COVID-19. Libraries were prepared by immunoSEQ multiplex PCR; TCRdb keeps only in-frame clonotypes and omits some of them. The sample has 140,000 or so clones, 75% to 90% seen once. Material: peripheral blood. These receptor sequences come from a man aged 65 to 79 who had recovered from COVID-19.

The chain recombines TRBV29-1 with TRBJ2-7, with D possibly being TRBD1 (6 bases). Per the germline V gene, CDR1 is SQVTM and CDR2 is ANQGSEA. Trimming took 6 bases from V and 7 from J, leaving 16 bases between them. This CDR3 region has 12 residues. CDR3 in amino acids: CSVLTGLGEQYF. In nucleotides, the CDR3 is TGCAGCGTCCTTACAGGGTTGGGGGAGCAGTACTTC.

Only one count was recorded for this clone. The chain is built from TRBV2 and TRBJ2-3; D may be TRBD2 (5 bases). Trimming pared 3 bases from V and 0 bases from J, leaving 10 bases between. The CDR3 contains 15 residues. Germline assignment: CDR1 SNHLY and CDR2 FYNNEI. CDR3 residues: CASSDGGGSTDTQYF. CDR3 in DNA: TGTGCCAGCAGTGACGGCGGAGGAAGCACAGATACGCAGTATTTT.

The chain recombines TRBV5-6 with TRBJ1-2; TRBD1 agrees at 8 bases. This CDR3 has 16 amino acids. The junction had 11 bases not matched to a gene; V was cut back by 4 bases and J by 3 bases. CDR1 is SGHDT, CDR2 YYEEEE, per germline. The CDR3 loop is CASSLGTGGRDYGYTF. CDR3 sequence (DNA): TGTGCCAGCAGCCTAGGGACAGGAGGGAGGGACTATGGCTACACCTTC.

The V and J genes are TRBV14 and TRBJ2-3; D unclear. The ends were cut back, 4 bases at V and 4 bases at J, with 12 bases in the middle. The CDR3 consists of 14 residues. Germline CDR1 SGHDN, CDR2 FVKESK. CDR3 coding DNA: TGTGCCAGCAGCCTTCAGGCTTTCCCAGATACGCAGTATTTT. This sequence encodes CASSLQAFPDTQYF.

This sequence joins TRBV19 and TRBJ2-7; TRBD2 aligns across 10 bases. From germline, CDR1 is LNHDA and CDR2 SQIVND (reference sequence). The CDR3 is made up of 16 amino acids. V shed 3 bases, J shed 5 bases, and the junction held 10 bases outside the gene matches. CDR3 sequence reads: CASSILSSGSWNEQYF. The CDR3 nucleotides read TGTGCCAGTAGTATCCTTTCTAGCGGGAGTTGGAACGAGCAGTACTTC.

The chain is built from TRBV19 and TRBJ1-1; D is possibly TRBD1 (6 bases). This CDR3 has 15 amino acids. CDR1 LNHDA and CDR2 SQIVND come from the germline V gene (reference sequence). V gave up 0 bases and J gave up 2 bases, with 10 bases separating them. DNA for the CDR3: TGTGCCAGTAGTATAGATGGGACATATAACACTGAAGCTTTCTTT. It translates to CASSIDGTYNTEAFF.

V and J are TRBV19 and TRBJ2-4, with 8 bases that match TRBD2. With V trimmed by 11 bases and J by 1 base, 13 bases remained unmatched. In germline, CDR1 is LNHDA, CDR2 SQIVND (reference sequence). The CDR3 has 16 residues. Here the CDR3 reads CASKDGGGRAKNIQYF. In DNA, the CDR3 is TGTGCCTCCAAGGATGGGGGCGGGAGGGCCAAAAACATTCAGTACTTC.

This clone was seen just once. This chain connects TRBV7-8 to TRBJ2-7; TRBD1 agrees at 7 bases. The CDR3 is 15 amino acids. Per germline, CDR1 SGHVS and CDR2 FQNEAQ. Losses at the gene ends were 5 bases for V and 2 bases for J; bases not matched to a gene: 9. The CDR3 reads CASSPRDSMPYEQYF. DNA for the CDR3: TGTGCCAGCAGCCCCCGGGACAGTATGCCCTACGAGCAGTACTTC.

The V gene is TRBV13, the J gene TRBJ2-2; no firm D call. Germline V gene data show CDR1 as PRHDT and CDR2 as FYEKMQ (reference sequence). The V gene lost 4 bases and the J gene lost 0 bases, with 6 bases spanning the gap. The CDR3 contains 14 residues. The CDR3 region is CASSSTTNTGELFF. Written as DNA, the CDR3 is TGTGCCAGCAGCTCTACCACGAACACCGGGGAGCTGTTTTTT.

The V and J genes are TRBV7-2 and TRBJ1-2; 7 nucleotides align to TRBD1. Germline V gene data show CDR1 as SGHTA and CDR2 as FQGNSA. The junction had 3 bases not matched to a gene; V was cut back by 5 bases and J by 6 bases. The CDR3 contains 12 residues. This CDR3 is CASSRDRDGYTF. The CDR3 bases are TGTGCCAGCAGCCGTGACAGGGATGGCTACACCTTC. Combining the CDR3 with reference TRBV7-2 and TRBJ1-2 gives the whole variable domain GAGVSQSPSNKVTEKGKDVELRCDPISGHTALYWYRQSLGQGLEFLIYFQGNSAPDKSGLPSDRFSAERTGGSVSTLTIQRTQQEDSAVYLCASSRDRDGYTFGSGTRLTVV.

J is TRBJ1-4 and V is TRBV15, with D possibly matching TRBD1 (6 bases). The CDR3 extends over 17 amino acids. V lost 4 bases and J 3 bases, leaving 18 bases between the germline ends. CDR1 LNHNV and CDR2 YYDKDF come from the germline V gene (reference sequence). The CDR3 nucleotides are TGTGCCACCAGCACTGTAAGGAACAGGGCGGCTAATGAAAAACTGTTTTTT. It yields the protein CATSTVRNRAANEKLFF.

The gene calls are TRBV27 and TRBJ1-3; 7 bases map to TRBD1. The CDR3 length is 16 residues. Germline V lookup: CDR1 MNHEY, CDR2 SMNVEV (reference sequence). Trimming removed 5 bases from V and 1 base from J; junction bases left unmatched: 8. CDR3 sequence (DNA): TGTGCCAGCAGTACGTTAGGGGGCTTATCTGGAAACACCATATATTTT. It encodes CASSTLGGLSGNTIYF.